The rows below give T cell receptor beta chains drawn from one sample of a study of T cells in Graves' hyperthyroidism and ophthalmopathy. TCRdb ran MiXCR on the multiplex PCR reads and lists one entry per CDR3 protein. The sample holds 470,000 or so distinct CDR3 sequences, less than 25% seen once. Sequenced material: blood. The receptors come from a man aged 18 to 29 with Graves' hyperthyroidism. CDR3s include the opening cysteine and the closing phenylalanine or tryptophan. D genes are given only for firm matches. Some rows mark clone size as missing; the rest say once, few, many or name a class of expanded clone.

CDR3aa	CDR3nt	abundance	v_gene	j_gene	d_gene
CASSLLGRGSYNEQFF	TGTGCCAGCAGCCTTTTGGGTAGGGGTTCCTACAATGAGCAGTTCTTC	-	TRBV6-1	TRBJ2-1	-
CASSLTMGHNYGYTF	TGCGCCAGCAGCTTGACCATGGGACACAACTATGGCTACACCTTC	many	TRBV5-1	TRBJ1-2	-
CASSEGTKVRQPQHF	TGTGCCAGCAGCGAAGGGACTAAAGTAAGGCAGCCCCAGCATTTT	many	TRBV12-3/TRBV12-4	TRBJ1-5	-
CASTGGASRGNTIYF	TGTGCCAGCACCGGGGGCGCGAGTCGTGGAAACACCATATATTTT	many	TRBV6-5	TRBJ1-3	-
CASRQQGYEQYF	TGTGCCAGCAGACAACAGGGCTACGAGCAGTACTTC	many	TRBV12-3/TRBV12-4	TRBJ2-7	-
CASSLQGRGGELFF	TGCGCCAGCAGCCTACAGGGGAGGGGCGGGGAGCTGTTTTTT	-	TRBV4-1	TRBJ2-2	-
CAWSPGAVAGELFF	TGTGCCTGGAGTCCAGGGGCCGTCGCCGGGGAGCTGTTTTTT	few	TRBV30	TRBJ2-2	-
CASSIPGPVVNTEAFF	TGTGCCAGTAGTATCCCGGGACCAGTTGTGAACACTGAAGCTTTCTTT	-	TRBV19	TRBJ1-1	-
CATAQPGLAYEQYF	TGTGCCACAGCCCAACCGGGACTAGCCTACGAGCAGTACTTC	-	TRBV10-3	TRBJ2-7	TRBD2
CASSFRAGWIQETQYF	TGTGCCAGCAGTTTTAGGGCAGGGTGGATCCAAGAGACCCAGTACTTC	-	TRBV27	TRBJ2-5	-